These T cell receptor beta chains were read from a single sample in a study of neoadjuvant anti-PD-1 for oral cavity cancer. Measured with immunoSEQ multiplex PCR; TCRdb has only the in-frame clones, and not every one. The table lists 68,000 or so clones, roughly 84% of them singletons. Sample: PBMCs, taken after nivolumab (anti-PD-1) treatment. These receptors were collected from a person aged 40 to 85 with oral cavity squamous cell carcinoma. CDR3s leave out the opening cysteine and the closing phenylalanine or tryptophan.

V,J,CDR3
TRBV9,TRBJ2-7,ASSVAPTRPEQY
TRBV7-2,TRBJ2-2,ASSPWALNTGELF
TRBV5-5,TRBJ2-7,ASSYSGYEQY
TRBV11-1,TRBJ2-1,ASSLGLAGVNEQF
TRBV18,TRBJ1-2,ASSTGQGANYGYT
TRBV6-1,TRBJ2-1,AIRTINEQF
TRBV9,TRBJ2-2,ASKTSGNTGELF
TRBV2,TRBJ2-1,ASSGLAILRHEQF
TRBV11-1,TRBJ2-7,ASSLVGTMYEQY
TRBV5-1,TRBJ2-1,ASSQNYNEQF
TRBV9,TRBJ1-1,ASSVDPGTRGTEAF
TRBV28,TRBJ1-2,ASSLGAGDRGHGYT
TRBV6-4,TRBJ2-2,ASSYRGGDTGELF
TRBV7-2,TRBJ2-3,ASSLDRGADTQY
TRBV19,TRBJ2-7,ATGPGASYEQY
TRBV25-1,TRBJ2-7,ASSEGHYEQY
TRBV7-6,TRBJ2-1,ASSFDNNEQF
TRBV19,TRBJ2-3,ASSGYGWKTRPSYTDTQY
TRBV5-1,TRBJ2-7,ASSINQGEQY
TRBV11-2,TRBJ1-2,ASSLPEGTRYGYT
TRBV11-3,TRBJ2-1,ASSLLAGGAAYNEQF
TRBV7-8,TRBJ2-3,ASSLRREFRDTQY